Listed below are T cell receptor beta chains from one sample, sequenced in a study of vaccination and CD4 T cells after COVID-19. TCRdb passed the PCR reads through MiXCR, listing each CDR3 protein once. The table includes fewer than 20,000 distinct CDR3 sequences, roughly 44% detected once. Antigens of these TCRs are unknown. The source was CD4+ T cells from blood, cultured in vitro, collected about 7 months after SARS-CoV-2 vaccination. The source is a human donor who had recovered from COVID-19. The CDR3 runs from the conserved cysteine through the conserved F or W. Each record gives: clone size, V gene, J gene, CDR3 protein. Size tells how often a clone was seen (once, few, many) or the class of an expanded clone, and some rows leave it out.

abundance: once
v_gene: TRBV20-1
j_gene: TRBJ1-1
CDR3aa: CSAIYPPNTEAFF

abundance: few
v_gene: TRBV6-5
j_gene: TRBJ2-7
CDR3aa: CASSSHGDSGRYF

abundance: -
v_gene: TRBV12-3/TRBV12-4
j_gene: TRBJ2-7
CDR3aa: CASSFPDSEQYF

abundance: once
v_gene: TRBV20-1
j_gene: TRBJ2-7
CDR3aa: CSARDTLRAPYEQYF

abundance: few
v_gene: TRBV29-1
j_gene: TRBJ2-1
CDR3aa: CSVEAAVLYNEQFF

abundance: -
v_gene: TRBV10-3
j_gene: TRBJ2-5
CDR3aa: CAISATGVETQYF

abundance: -
v_gene: TRBV20-1
j_gene: TRBJ2-3
CDR3aa: CSAQNKDTQYF

abundance: few
v_gene: TRBV20-1
j_gene: TRBJ1-6
CDR3aa: CSARVGQGSSYNSPLHF

abundance: -
v_gene: TRBV20-1
j_gene: TRBJ2-1
CDR3aa: CSASQPGLEQFF

abundance: -
v_gene: TRBV7-2
j_gene: TRBJ2-7
CDR3aa: CASSLVGRSSYEQYF

abundance: -
v_gene: TRBV7-9
j_gene: TRBJ2-1
CDR3aa: CASSFGGTSYNEQFF

abundance: -
v_gene: TRBV5-4
j_gene: TRBJ2-5
CDR3aa: CASSSGTLQETQYF

abundance: few
v_gene: TRBV20-1
j_gene: TRBJ2-1
CDR3aa: CSAINGNEQFF

abundance: -
v_gene: TRBV29-1
j_gene: TRBJ1-2
CDR3aa: CSAGSAVGGYTF

abundance: few
v_gene: TRBV27
j_gene: TRBJ2-5
CDR3aa: CATLTGGETQYF

abundance: -
v_gene: TRBV2
j_gene: TRBJ1-1
CDR3aa: CASRGGWTEAFF

abundance: few
v_gene: TRBV7-2
j_gene: TRBJ2-3
CDR3aa: CASSLNGPGTDTQYF

abundance: -
v_gene: TRBV5-8
j_gene: TRBJ2-7
CDR3aa: CASSLIQHYEQYF

abundance: few
v_gene: TRBV20-1
j_gene: TRBJ1-1
CDR3aa: CSAGDRGPEAFF

abundance: -
v_gene: TRBV20-1
j_gene: TRBJ2-5
CDR3aa: CSATSTSGSRETQYF

abundance: few
v_gene: TRBV7-2
j_gene: TRBJ1-2
CDR3aa: CASSHDGNYGYTF

abundance: few
v_gene: TRBV20-1
j_gene: TRBJ2-3
CDR3aa: CSATEAGGTDTQYF